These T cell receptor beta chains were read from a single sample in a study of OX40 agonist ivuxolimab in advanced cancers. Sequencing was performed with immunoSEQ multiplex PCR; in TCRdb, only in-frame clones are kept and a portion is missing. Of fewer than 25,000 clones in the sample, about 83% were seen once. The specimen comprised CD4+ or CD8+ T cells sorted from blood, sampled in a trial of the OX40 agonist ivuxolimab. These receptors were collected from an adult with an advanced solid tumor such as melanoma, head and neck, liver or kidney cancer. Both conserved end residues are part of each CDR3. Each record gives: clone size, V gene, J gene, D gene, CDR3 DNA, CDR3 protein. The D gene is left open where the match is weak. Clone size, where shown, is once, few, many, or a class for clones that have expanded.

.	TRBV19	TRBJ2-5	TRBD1	TGTGCCAGTATTGGGACAGGGGTCGAGACCCAGTACTTC	CASIGTGVETQYF
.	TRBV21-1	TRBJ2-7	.	TGTGCCAGCAGCAAAGCGGGAGGGCAGGGACGGTCCTACGAGCAGTACTTC	CASSKAGGQGRSYEQYF
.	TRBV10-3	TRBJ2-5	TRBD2	TGTGCCATCAGTGAGTCGGAGCGGGGGGGTCAAGAGACCCAGTACTTC	CAISESERGGQETQYF
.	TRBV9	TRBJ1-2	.	TGTGCCAGCAGCTTAGACACCTTC	CASSLDTF
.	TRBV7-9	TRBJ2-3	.	TGTGCCAGCAGGGTGGGCGTCATGGGAACAGATACGCAGTATTTT	CASRVGVMGTDTQYF
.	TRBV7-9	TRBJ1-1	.	TGTGCCAGCAGCCCGGGCATCCTGAACACTGAAGCTTTCTTT	CASSPGILNTEAFF
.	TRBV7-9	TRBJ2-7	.	TGTGCCAGCAGCTTAATAGAAGCCTACGAGCAGTACTTC	CASSLIEAYEQYF
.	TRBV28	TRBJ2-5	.	TGTGCCAGCAGTTTAGAACAGTCGGAGACCCAGTACTTC	CASSLEQSETQYF
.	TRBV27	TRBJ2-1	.	TGTGCCAGCAGCGAATGGATCGGCGATGAGCAGTTCTTC	CASSEWIGDEQFF
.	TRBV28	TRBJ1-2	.	TGTGCCAGCAGACCGGACAGTCCAATCGATGGCTACACCTTC	CASRPDSPIDGYTF
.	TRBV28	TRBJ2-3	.	TGTGCCAGCAGTTTAGGGGGCACAGATACGCAGTATTTT	CASSLGGTDTQYF
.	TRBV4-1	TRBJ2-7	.	TGCGCCAGCAGCCAAATAGGACCCTACGAGCAGTACTTC	CASSQIGPYEQYF
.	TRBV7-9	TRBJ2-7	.	TGTGCCAGCAGCCTACCTTGGGGGGCATCCCCGGTTGGCGAGCAGTACTTC	CASSLPWGASPVGEQYF
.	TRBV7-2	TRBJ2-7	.	TGTGCCAGCAGCTTAGCGTACAGGTTGAACTACTACGAGCAGTACTTC	CASSLAYRLNYYEQYF
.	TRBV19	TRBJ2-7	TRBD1	TGTGCCAGTAGTATCGGGACAGGGGCCTACGAGCAGTACTTC	CASSIGTGAYEQYF
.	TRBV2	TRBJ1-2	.	TGTGCCAGCAAGGGGGAAAGTGGCTACACCTTC	CASKGESGYTF
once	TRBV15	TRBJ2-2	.	TGTGCCACCAGCAGAGGGCGGGGACCCACCGGCGGGGAGCTGTTTTTT	CATSRGRGPTGGELFF
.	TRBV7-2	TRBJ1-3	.	TGTGCCAGCAGCTTAATGGGCTCTGACACCATATATTTT	CASSLMGSDTIYF
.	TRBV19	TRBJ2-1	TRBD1	TGTGCCAGTAGTAGGGACAGCTACAATGAGCAGTTCTTC	CASSRDSYNEQFF